This TCR beta chain was captured in a study of cytomegalovirus exposure and HLA in healthy donors. Regarding the study as a whole: Being productive about 87% or about 30% of the time was typical of most TCR beta V segments in an earlier analysis. When analyzed later, a missense DCLRE1C variant was found to be linked to TCR beta V- and J-gene trimming.

The CDR3 loop spans 16 amino acids. Trimming took 5 bases from V and 1 from J; bases not matched to a gene: 8. Looked up from germline, CDR1 is SGHNT and CDR2 is YYREEE (reference sequence). As concerns this clone: Its matching antigen is unknown.

With 60 Vbeta and 13 Jbeta primers, the PCR was carried out. In the authors' methods: Approximately 79 million unique TCR beta chains, roughly 11 million of them shared, were counted by a later analysis. Here immunoSEQ multiplex PCR was the method, and the copy in TCRdb shows in-frame clones only, minus some. Clonal size and the V and J genes are those of that table, whereas D and trimming came from the DNA. The table lists fewer than 250,000 clones, over 70% of them singletons. The rearrangement uses TRBV5-4 and TRBJ2-3; 9 bases are shared with TRBD2. Material: PBMCs. This TCR was recovered from a young woman in good health and CMV-seronegative. In nucleotides, the CDR3 is TGTGCCAGCAGTCCCCCGGGACTAGCTCGCACAGATACGCAGTATTTT. It is translated as CASSPPGLARTDTQYF.